This passage covers 31 T cell receptor beta chains from one sample sequenced in a study of blood T cells in healthy people across ages. For the second PCR, which ran for 7 to 11 cycles, a sample-barcoded 5' primer and a J-beta primer mix were used. Each CDR3 protein is one row after TCRdb ran MiXCR on the 5' RACE reads. This sample has about 800,000 distinct CDR3 sequences, with 55% to 70% found just once. Sequencing was carried out using blood. These receptors were obtained from a man aged 25-40 years in good health.

The sample holds a few counts of this clonotype. V and J are TRBV7-2 and TRBJ2-7; TRBD1 matches 9 bases. Germline V gene sequence: CDR1 SGHTA, CDR2 FQGNSA. V shed 5 bases and J 6 bases; nucleotides not matched to a gene: 14. The CDR3 consists of 16 residues. Written as DNA, the CDR3 is TGTGCCAGCAGCCAGCCACCGGGACAGGGTCTCAGCGAGCAGTACTTC. Its translation is CASSQPPGQGLSEQYF.

The chain carries TRBV29-1 and TRBJ2-7; D is possibly TRBD2 (6 bases). The germline V and J ends were trimmed by 1 base and 2 bases, with 27 bases remaining between them. The CDR3 totals 19 residues. Germline V gene data show CDR1 as SQVTM and CDR2 as ANQGSEA. CDR3 nucleotides: TGCAGCGTTGAAGTTAGGAGGGCGGTAGGACCGAATCAACCCTACGAGCAGTACTTC. Translating it yields CSVEVRRAVGPNQPYEQYF.

The chain links TRBV9 to TRBJ1-2, with unresolved D. The CDR3 sequence is 11 residues long. V was cut by 1 base and J by 13 bases, with 11 bases left in between. Germline-derived CDR1 and CDR2 are SGDLS and YYNGEE. The CDR3 region is CASSVSRRITF. CDR3 bases: TGTGCCAGCAGCGTATCCAGGAGAATCACCTTC.

The V gene is TRBV11-2, the J gene TRBJ2-2; D is uncertain. Trimming shortened V by 6 bases and J by 0 bases, and 17 bases separated the two germline ends. The CDR3 spans 17 residues. Looked up from germline, CDR1 is SGHAT and CDR2 is FQNNGV. The CDR3 DNA reads as TGTGCCAGCAGACGCAAAGCCGCCGAAACGAACACCGGGGAGCTGTTTTTT. This gives the protein CASRRKAAETNTGELFF. Drawing the rest from reference TRBV11-2 and TRBJ2-2, the complete variable domain is EAGVAQSPRYKIIEKRQSVAFWCNPISGHATLYWYQQILGQGPKLLIQFQNNGVVDDSQLPKDRFSAERLKGVDSTLKIQPAKLEDSAVYLCASRRKAAETNTGELFFGEGSRLTVL.

CDR3 residues: CSAPTLAGVFNEQFF. CDR3 coding DNA: TGCAGTGCTCCCACCTTAGCGGGAGTCTTCAATGAGCAGTTCTTC. The chain uses TRBV20-1 and TRBJ2-1; 9 positions agree with TRBD2. The trim removed 5 bases at V and 6 bases at J, leaving 11 bases unmatched. The CDR3 has 15 residues. Germline values: CDR1 DFQATT, CDR2 SNEGSKA (reference sequence).

This clonotype has more than one count but fewer than ten. One end of the junction varies from germline; a read error may be responsible. CDR3 coding DNA: TGTGCCAGCAGACAAGAGGGTGAAAAACTGTTTTTT. Translated: CASRQEGEKLFF. The rearrangement links TRBV3-1 to TRBJ1-4; no definite D call. Germline CDR1 is LGHDT and CDR2 is YNNKEL (reference sequence). The CDR3 spans 12 residues.

This chain links TRBV6-5 with TRBJ2-1; D may be TRBD2 (5 bases). The germline V gene encodes CDR1 MNHEY and CDR2 SVGAGI. The CDR3 has 15 amino acids. The ends were cut back, 5 bases at V and 0 bases at J, with 11 bases in the middle. Written as DNA, the CDR3 is TGTGCCAGCAGTGAGCGGACGAGCTCCTACAATGAGCAGTTCTTC. It yields the protein CASSERTSSYNEQFF.

This clonotype was recorded a few times. V gene TRBV24-1 combines with J gene TRBJ2-5; maybe TRBD2 (6 bases). This CDR3 spans 16 amino acids. In germline, CDR1 is KGHDR, CDR2 SFDVKD. V lost 4 bases and J lost 3, with 17 bases in between. The CDR3 is CATSEPGTPNEETQYF. The CDR3, as DNA: TGTGCCACCAGTGAGCCCGGGACTCCTAACGAAGAGACCCAGTACTTC.

The rearrangement joins TRBV7-8 to TRBJ2-7, with D maybe TRBD1 (5 bases). From germline, CDR1 is SGHVS and CDR2 FQNEAQ. The CDR3 contains 17 residues. V was trimmed by 6 bases and J by 2 bases, leaving 23 bases between them. The CDR3 bases are TGTGCCAGCAGTTTATTGAGGCAGGGCACCCTTACCTACGAGCAGTACTTC. Protein: CASSLLRQGTLTYEQYF.

This clonotype was seen at least ten times. The chain joins TRBV10-3 to TRBJ1-2; TRBD1 agrees at 11 bases. Germline values: CDR1 ENHRY, CDR2 SYGVKD. The CDR3 is 14 amino acids. Trimming at V came to 6 bases and at J to 5 bases, leaving 5 bases not matched to a gene. The CDR3 is CAIRGQGATYGYTF. Here the CDR3 DNA reads TGTGCCATCAGAGGACAGGGGGCGACTTATGGCTACACCTTC.

The chain recombines TRBV5-6 with TRBJ2-4, with 8 positions matching TRBD1. The germline gives CDR1 SGHDT, CDR2 YYEEEE. With V trimmed by 1 base and J by 8 bases, 8 bases remained unmatched. The CDR3 is 15 residues long. The CDR3 DNA reads as TGTGCCAGCAGCTTGTTGGACAGGGAATGGGACATTCAGTACTTC. Protein sequence: CASSLLDREWDIQYF.

This chain connects TRBV3-1 to TRBJ2-1, with D maybe TRBD1 (5 bases). The CDR3 totals 15 residues. The germline gives CDR1 LGHDT, CDR2 YNNKEL (reference sequence). The germline V and J ends were trimmed by 0 bases and 5 bases, with 11 bases remaining between them. The CDR3 here is CASSQDPRTNNEQFF. Written as DNA, the CDR3 is TGTGCCAGCAGCCAAGACCCAAGGACAAACAATGAGCAGTTCTTC.

The chain links TRBV20-1 to TRBJ2-5; TRBD2 agrees at 9 bases. The CDR3 extends over 15 amino acids. Germline V gene sequence: CDR1 DFQATT, CDR2 SNEGSKA (reference sequence). The junction had 12 bases not matched to a gene; V was cut back by 5 bases and J by 5 bases. CDR3 nucleotide sequence: TGCAGTGCTCCCCCGGATAGCGGGAGCCGGGAGACCCAGTACTTC. Amino acid sequence: CSAPPDSGSRETQYF.

This clonotype was counted only a few times. Germline is not matched at one junction end, which may reflect a read error. The chain is built from TRBV12-3 or TRBV12-4 and TRBJ2-7; D might be TRBD1 or TRBD2, each matching 7 bases. The CDR3 is 18 residues long. For the CDR3, the DNA is TGTGCCAGCAGTTTCTGGGACAGCACAGCGGGAAGGTACTACGAGCAGTATTTC. Protein sequence: CASSFWDSTAGRYYEQYF.

Comment on this clonotype: One junction end does not reproduce the germline sequence, and a read error may be involved. The rearrangement uses TRBV29-1 and TRBJ2-7; D unclear. Germline V gene lookup returns CDR1 SQVTM and CDR2 ANQGSEA. CDR3 size: 14 residues. CDR3 DNA sequence: TGCAGCGTTGTAGTATGGGATGGAGCTTACGTGCAGTACTTC. As protein: CSVVVWDGAYVQYF.

The V and J genes are TRBV6-1 and TRBJ1-1; D may be TRBD1 (6 bases). V shed 3 bases and J shed 1 base, with 9 bases lying between them. Germline CDR1 reads MNHNS; CDR2 reads SASEGT. The CDR3 extends over 14 amino acids. CDR3 residues: CASSDQGTNTEAFF. In DNA form, the CDR3 reads TGTGCCAGCAGTGATCAGGGGACGAACACTGAAGCTTTCTTT.

The chain combines TRBV13 with TRBJ2-7; a weak D match, TRBD1 (5 bases). The J call may be mistaken, given a closer DNA end match to TRBJ2-5. Per the germline V gene, CDR1 is PRHDT and CDR2 is FYEKMQ (reference sequence). This CDR3 comprises 14 residues. The CDR3 region is CASSPRGSRETQYF. DNA for the CDR3: TGTGCCAGCAGCCCTAGGGGCTCGCGAGAGACCCAGTACTTC.

The gene calls are TRBV12-3 or TRBV12-4 and TRBJ1-5; D gene uncertain. The V end was cut by 6 bases, the J end by 5 bases, with 11 bases between. CDR3 length: 13 residues. The CDR3 here is CASRTEGHQPQHF. Here the CDR3 DNA reads TGTGCCAGCAGAACAGAGGGCCATCAGCCCCAGCATTTT.

This clonotype appeared a few times. The gene calls are TRBV7-9 and TRBJ2-1; 11 positions match TRBD2. Germline assignment: CDR1 SEHNR and CDR2 FQNEAQ (reference sequence). The CDR3 has 16 residues. V dropped 5 bases and J dropped 2; count of bases not matched to a gene: 5. CDR3 residues: CASSPLTSGTYNEQFF. In nucleotides, the CDR3 is TGTGCCAGCAGCCCCTTGACTAGCGGGACCTACAATGAGCAGTTCTTC. The complete variable domain, with remaining parts taken from reference TRBV7-9 and TRBJ2-1, reads DTGVSQNPRHKITKRGQNVTFRCDPISEHNRLYWYRQTLGQGPEFLTYFQNEAQLEKSRLLSDRFSAERPKGSFSTLEIQRTEQGDSAMYLCASSPLTSGTYNEQFFGPGTRLTVL.

This sequence joins TRBV12-3 or TRBV12-4 and TRBJ2-4, with a tentative D call TRBD2 (5 bases). The tail of the sequence fits TRBJ2-7 better, so the J call may be wrong. CDR3 length: 14 residues. CDR3 region: CASSLGELGYEQYF. CDR3 nucleotides: TGTGCCAGCAGTTTAGGGGAGCTCGGCTACGAGCAGTACTTC.

V and J are TRBV28 and TRBJ2-5, with 9 bases lining up with TRBD2. CDR1 MDHEN and CDR2 SYDVKM come from the germline V gene. The CDR3 totals 14 residues. The V gene end was trimmed by 7 bases and the J gene end by 11 bases; junction bases not matched to a gene: 14. CDR3 amino acids: CASTPLAGLNEQYF. The DNA for the CDR3 is TGTGCCAGCACCCCACTAGCGGGCCTCAATGAGCAGTACTTC.

This clonotype showed up just a few times. The gene calls are TRBV29-1 and TRBJ2-7; D assignment may be TRBD1 or TRBD2 (6 bases each). The V and J ends lost 4 bases and 2 bases respectively, with 12 bases between them. Germline-derived CDR1 and CDR2 are SQVTM and ANQGSEA. The CDR3 is 13 amino acids. CDR3 sequence reads: CSVVTGAPYEQYF. CDR3 nucleotides: TGCAGCGTTGTGACGGGGGCCCCCTACGAGCAGTACTTC.

This clonotype was picked up a small number of times. The chain couples TRBV20-1 to TRBJ2-1; possible D gene TRBD2, 5 bases. In germline, CDR1 is DFQATT, CDR2 SNEGSKA (reference sequence). The CDR3 length is 17 residues. The V end was cut by 6 bases, the J end by 0 bases, with 21 bases between. Written as DNA, the CDR3 is TGCAGTGCGAGCCCGCCACTAGGGATCAGCTCCTACAATGAGCAGTTCTTC. Translating gives CSASPPLGISSYNEQFF.

This clonotype was counted only a few times. The V and J genes are TRBV4-1 and TRBJ2-1, with D unclear. The CDR3 runs to 12 residues. Trimming removed 6 bases from V and 5 bases from J, with 8 bases in between. Germline lookup yields CDR1 MGHRA and CDR2 YSYEKL. CDR3 sequence reads: CASRGVNNEQFF. The CDR3 bases are TGCGCCAGCAGAGGTGTCAACAATGAGCAGTTCTTC.

The rearrangement links TRBV6-5 to TRBJ2-2; no clear D. The CDR3 spans 15 residues. Germline assignment: CDR1 MNHEY and CDR2 SVGAGI. Trimming shortened V by 9 bases and J by 3 bases, and 17 bases separated the two germline ends. The CDR3 sequence is CASPNRRYDTGELFF. The CDR3, as DNA: TGTGCCAGTCCAAATAGACGATACGACACCGGGGAGCTGTTTTTT.

The rearrangement uses TRBV6-5 and TRBJ2-7; TRBD2 matches 8 bases. Germline V CDR1 and CDR2: MNHEY, SVGAGI. The CDR3 length is 17 residues. Germline trimming cut 0 bases from V and 4 bases from J; bases unmatched to any gene: 11. The DNA of the CDR3 is TGTGCCAGCAGTTACTCAGGGGGGCTAGCGGGTCGGTACGAGCAGTACTTC. Its protein product is CASSYSGGLAGRYEQYF.

This clonotype was recorded a few times. The J gene is TRBJ2-1, the V gene TRBV4-3; D not certain. Germline CDR1 reads LGHNA; CDR2 reads YSLEER. The CDR3 extends over 13 amino acids. V was shortened by 6 bases and J by 6 bases, with 12 bases between the two germline ends. Here the CDR3 DNA reads TGCGCCAGCAGTGCCCCTAGTTCCAATGAGCAGTTCTTC. It encodes CASSAPSSNEQFF.

The V and J genes are TRBV20-1 and TRBJ2-4; D possibly corresponds to TRBD2 (6 bases). Germline CDR1 DFQATT, CDR2 SNEGSKA (reference sequence). Trimming left V 4 bases short and J 0 bases short, with 16 bases between. This CDR3 contains 16 residues. CDR3 region: CSAIGYEGGAKNIQYF. The CDR3 region has the DNA TGCAGTGCTATCGGGTATGAGGGAGGAGCCAAAAACATTCAGTACTTC.

The chain employs TRBV4-3 and TRBJ2-1; 12 nucleotides align to TRBD2. The CDR3 runs 16 residues. Germline loops: CDR1 LGHNA, CDR2 YSLEER. The trim removed 3 bases at V and 6 bases at J, leaving 6 bases unmatched. CDR3 sequence: CASSQAGLAGPNEQFF. The CDR3 DNA is TGCGCCAGCAGCCAGGCGGGACTAGCGGGCCCCAATGAGCAGTTCTTC.

The chain carries TRBV20-1 and TRBJ2-1, with a possible D match to TRBD2 (6 bases). Germline V gene lookup returns CDR1 DFQATT and CDR2 SNEGSKA (reference sequence). The V gene lost 5 bases and the J gene lost 4 bases, with 18 bases spanning the gap. The CDR3 sequence is 15 residues long. In DNA, the CDR3 is TGCAGTGCTTCAGGGTGGGGGGAGTTATACAATGAGCAGTTCTTC. This translates into CSASGWGELYNEQFF.

The DNA for the CDR3 is TGTGCCAGCAGCTTAGTGGGGACCTCCCGAAAGGAGCAGTTCTTC. This encodes CASSLVGTSRKEQFF. V is TRBV7-2 and J is TRBJ2-1; D possibly uses TRBD1 or TRBD2 (5 bases each). Germline CDR1 reads SGHTA; CDR2 reads FQGNSA. There are 15 residues in the CDR3. Trimming removed 1 base from V and 10 bases from J, with 17 bases in between.